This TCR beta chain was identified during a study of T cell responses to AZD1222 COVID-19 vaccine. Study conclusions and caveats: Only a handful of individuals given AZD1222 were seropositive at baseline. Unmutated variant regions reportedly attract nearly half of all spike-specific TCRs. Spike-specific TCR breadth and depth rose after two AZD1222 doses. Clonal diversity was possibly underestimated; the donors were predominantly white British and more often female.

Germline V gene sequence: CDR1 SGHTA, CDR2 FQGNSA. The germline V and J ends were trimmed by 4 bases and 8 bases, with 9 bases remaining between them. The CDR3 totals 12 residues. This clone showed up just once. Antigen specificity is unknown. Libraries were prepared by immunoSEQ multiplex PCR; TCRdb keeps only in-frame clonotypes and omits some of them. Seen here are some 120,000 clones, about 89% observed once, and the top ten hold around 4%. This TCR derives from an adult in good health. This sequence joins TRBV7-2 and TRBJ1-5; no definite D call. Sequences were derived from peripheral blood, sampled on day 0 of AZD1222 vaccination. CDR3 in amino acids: CASSSDWEPQHF. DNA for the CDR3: TGTGCCAGCAGCTCTGATTGGGAGCCCCAGCATTTT.